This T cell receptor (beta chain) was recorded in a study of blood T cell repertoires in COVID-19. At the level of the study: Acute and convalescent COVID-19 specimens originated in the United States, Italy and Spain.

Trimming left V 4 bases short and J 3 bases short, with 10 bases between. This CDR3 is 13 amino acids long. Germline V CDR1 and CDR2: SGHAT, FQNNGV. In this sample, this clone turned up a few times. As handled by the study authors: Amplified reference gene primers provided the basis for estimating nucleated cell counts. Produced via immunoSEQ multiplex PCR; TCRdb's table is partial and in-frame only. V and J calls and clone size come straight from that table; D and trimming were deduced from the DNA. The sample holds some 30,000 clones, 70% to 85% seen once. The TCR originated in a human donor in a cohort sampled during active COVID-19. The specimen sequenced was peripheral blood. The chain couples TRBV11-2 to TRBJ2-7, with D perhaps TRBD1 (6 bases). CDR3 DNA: TGTGCCAGCAGCTCCGGACAGTACTACGAGCAGTACTTC. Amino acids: CASSSGQYYEQYF.